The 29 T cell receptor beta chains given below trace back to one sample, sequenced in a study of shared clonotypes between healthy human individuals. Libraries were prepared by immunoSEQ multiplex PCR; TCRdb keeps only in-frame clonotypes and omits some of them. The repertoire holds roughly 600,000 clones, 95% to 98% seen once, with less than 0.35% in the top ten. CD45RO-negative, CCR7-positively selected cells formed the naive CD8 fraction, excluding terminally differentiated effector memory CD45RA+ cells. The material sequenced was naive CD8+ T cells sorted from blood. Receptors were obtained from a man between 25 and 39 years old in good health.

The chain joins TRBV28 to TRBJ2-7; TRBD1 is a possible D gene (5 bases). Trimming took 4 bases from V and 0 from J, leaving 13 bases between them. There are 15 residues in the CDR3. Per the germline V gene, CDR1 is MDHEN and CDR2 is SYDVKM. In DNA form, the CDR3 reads TGTGCCAGCAGTTCCCTAGGACATTTCTCCTACGAGCAGTACTTC. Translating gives CASSSLGHFSYEQYF.

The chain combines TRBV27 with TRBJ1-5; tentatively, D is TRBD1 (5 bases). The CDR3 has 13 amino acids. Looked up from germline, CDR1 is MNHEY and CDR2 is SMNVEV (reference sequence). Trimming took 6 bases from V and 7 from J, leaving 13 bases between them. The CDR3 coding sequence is TGTGCCAGCAGCCATGGGGGGGTCCAGCCCCAGCATTTT. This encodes CASSHGGVQPQHF.

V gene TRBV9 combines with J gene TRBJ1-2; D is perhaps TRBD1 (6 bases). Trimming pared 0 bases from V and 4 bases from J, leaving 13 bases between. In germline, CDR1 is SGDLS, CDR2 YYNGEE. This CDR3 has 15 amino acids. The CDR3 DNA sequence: TGTGCCAGCAGCGTAGGAGGGGGGGACCTCTATGGCTACACCTTC. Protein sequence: CASSVGGGDLYGYTF.

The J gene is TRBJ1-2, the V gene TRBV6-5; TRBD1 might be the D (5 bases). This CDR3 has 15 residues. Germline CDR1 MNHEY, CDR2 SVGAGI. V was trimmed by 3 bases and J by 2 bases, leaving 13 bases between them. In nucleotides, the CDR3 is TGTGCCAGCAGTTATGGGGCGGTGTCGAACTATGGCTACACCTTC. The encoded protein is CASSYGAVSNYGYTF.

CDR3 in DNA: TGTGCCAGCAGTTACCCCGGGGGGATGAACACCGGGGAGCTGTTTTTT. Translated: CASSYPGGMNTGELFF. The rearrangement joins TRBV6-6 to TRBJ2-2; 7 nucleotides line up with TRBD2. The CDR3 is made up of 16 amino acids. From germline, CDR1 is MNHNY and CDR2 SVGAGI (reference sequence). V lost 2 bases to trimming and J lost 1 base; unmatched junction nucleotides: 4.

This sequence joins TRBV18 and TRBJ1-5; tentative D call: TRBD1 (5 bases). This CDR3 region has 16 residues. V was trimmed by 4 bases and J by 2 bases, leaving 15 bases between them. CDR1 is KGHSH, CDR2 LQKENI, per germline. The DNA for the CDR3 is TGTGCCAGCTCACTCCCAAGGGCAGGGCGCAATCAGCCCCAGCATTTT. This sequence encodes CASSLPRAGRNQPQHF.

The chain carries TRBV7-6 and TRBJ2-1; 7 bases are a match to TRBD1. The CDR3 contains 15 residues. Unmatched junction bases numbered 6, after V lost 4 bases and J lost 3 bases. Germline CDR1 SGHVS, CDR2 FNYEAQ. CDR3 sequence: CASSSPGQLYNEQFF. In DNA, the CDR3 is TGTGCCAGCAGCTCCCCGGGACAGCTCTACAATGAGCAGTTCTTC.

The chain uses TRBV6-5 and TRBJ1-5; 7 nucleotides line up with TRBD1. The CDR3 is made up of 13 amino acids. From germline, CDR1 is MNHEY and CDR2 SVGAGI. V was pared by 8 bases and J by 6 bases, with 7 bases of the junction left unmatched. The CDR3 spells CASRQGLAQPQHF. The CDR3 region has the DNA TGTGCCAGCCGACAGGGTCTGGCTCAGCCCCAGCATTTT.

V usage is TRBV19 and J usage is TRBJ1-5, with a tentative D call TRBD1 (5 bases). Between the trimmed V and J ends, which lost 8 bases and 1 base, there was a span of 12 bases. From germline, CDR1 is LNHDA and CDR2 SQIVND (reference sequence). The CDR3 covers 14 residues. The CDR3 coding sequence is TGTGCCAGTGCTGAGGGGCAGAGCAATCAGCCCCAGCATTTT. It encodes CASAEGQSNQPQHF. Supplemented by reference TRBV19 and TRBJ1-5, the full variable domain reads DGGITQSPKYLFRKEGQNVTLSCEQNLNHDAMYWYRQDPGQGLRLIYYSQIVNDFQKGDIAEGYSVSREKKESFPLTVTSAQKNPTAFYLCASAEGQSNQPQHFGDGTRLSIL.

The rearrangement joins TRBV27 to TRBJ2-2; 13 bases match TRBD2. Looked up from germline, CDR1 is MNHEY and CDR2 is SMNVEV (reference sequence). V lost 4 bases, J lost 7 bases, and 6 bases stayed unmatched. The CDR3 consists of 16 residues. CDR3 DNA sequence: TGTGCCAGCAGTTCCGGACTAGCGGGAGTGTACGGGGAGCTGTTTTTT. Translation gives CASSSGLAGVYGELFF.

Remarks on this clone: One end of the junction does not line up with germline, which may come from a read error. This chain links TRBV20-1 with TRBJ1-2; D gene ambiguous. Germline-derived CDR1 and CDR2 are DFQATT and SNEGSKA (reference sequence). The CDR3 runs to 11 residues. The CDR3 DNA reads TGCAGTGCTAGAGACGGAATGCTCCTCGGCTTC. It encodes CSARDGMLLGF.

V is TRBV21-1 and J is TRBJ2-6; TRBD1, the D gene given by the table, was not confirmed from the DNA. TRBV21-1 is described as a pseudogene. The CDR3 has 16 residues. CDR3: CASSKGSPSGANVLTF. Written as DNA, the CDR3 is TGTGCCAGCAGCAAAGGCAGTCCCTCTGGGGCCAACGTCCTGACTTTC.

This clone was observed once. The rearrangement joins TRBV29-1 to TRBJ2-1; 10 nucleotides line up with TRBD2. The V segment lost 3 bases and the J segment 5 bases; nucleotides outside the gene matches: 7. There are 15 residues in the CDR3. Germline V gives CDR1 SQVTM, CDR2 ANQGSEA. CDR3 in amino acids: CSVELASGRNNEQFF. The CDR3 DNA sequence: TGCAGCGTTGAGTTGGCTAGCGGGAGAAACAATGAGCAGTTCTTC.

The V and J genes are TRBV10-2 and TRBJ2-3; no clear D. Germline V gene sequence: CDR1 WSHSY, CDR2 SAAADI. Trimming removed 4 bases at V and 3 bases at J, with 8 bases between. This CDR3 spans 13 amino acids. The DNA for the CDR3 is TGCGCCAGCAGTGTTGGAGAAACAGATACGCAGTATTTT. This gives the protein CASSVGETDTQYF.

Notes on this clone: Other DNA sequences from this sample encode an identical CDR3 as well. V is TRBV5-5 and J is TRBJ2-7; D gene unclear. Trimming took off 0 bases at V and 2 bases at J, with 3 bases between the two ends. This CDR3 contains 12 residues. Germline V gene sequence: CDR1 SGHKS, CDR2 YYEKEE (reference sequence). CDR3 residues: CASSLGAYEQYF. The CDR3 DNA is TGTGCCAGCAGCTTGGGCGCCTACGAGCAGTACTTC.

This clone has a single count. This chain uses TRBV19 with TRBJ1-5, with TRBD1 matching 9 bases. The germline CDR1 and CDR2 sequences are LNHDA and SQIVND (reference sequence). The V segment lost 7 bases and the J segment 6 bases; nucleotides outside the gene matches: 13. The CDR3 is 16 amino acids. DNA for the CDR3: TGTGCCAGTACCCCAACCCGGGACAGGGCTCCTCAGCCCCAGCATTTT. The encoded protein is CASTPTRDRAPQPQHF.

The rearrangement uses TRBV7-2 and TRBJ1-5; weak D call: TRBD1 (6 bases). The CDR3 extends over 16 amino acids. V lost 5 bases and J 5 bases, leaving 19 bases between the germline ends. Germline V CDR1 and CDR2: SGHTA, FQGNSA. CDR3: CASSTGWGAAYQPQHF. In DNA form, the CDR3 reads TGTGCCAGCAGCACGGGATGGGGGGCTGCCTATCAGCCCCAGCATTTT.

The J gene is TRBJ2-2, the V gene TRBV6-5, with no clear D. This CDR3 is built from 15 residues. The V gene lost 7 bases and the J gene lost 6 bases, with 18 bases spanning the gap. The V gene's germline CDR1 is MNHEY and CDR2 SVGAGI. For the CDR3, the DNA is TGTGCCAGCAAGATGATGTCTGGAGACTCCGGGGAGCTGTTTTTT. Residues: CASKMMSGDSGELFF.

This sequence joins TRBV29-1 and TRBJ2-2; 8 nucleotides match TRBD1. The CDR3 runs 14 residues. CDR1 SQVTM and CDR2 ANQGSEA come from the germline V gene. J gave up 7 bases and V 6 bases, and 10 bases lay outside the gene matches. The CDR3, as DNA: TGCAGCGTAGTGGGACAGGCCTTCGGCGGGGAGCTGTTTTTT. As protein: CSVVGQAFGGELFF.

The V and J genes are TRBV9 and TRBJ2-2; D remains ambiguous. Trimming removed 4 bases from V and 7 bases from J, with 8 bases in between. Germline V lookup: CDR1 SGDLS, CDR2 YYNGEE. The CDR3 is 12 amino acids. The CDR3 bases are TGTGCCAGCAGCCAAAGTAGCGGGGAGCTGTTTTTT. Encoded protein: CASSQSSGELFF.

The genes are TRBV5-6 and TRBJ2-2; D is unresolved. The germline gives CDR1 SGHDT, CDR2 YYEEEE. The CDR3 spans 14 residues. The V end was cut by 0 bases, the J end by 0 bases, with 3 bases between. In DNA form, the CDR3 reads TGTGCCAGCAGCTTGGTCGCGAACACCGGGGAGCTGTTTTTT. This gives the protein CASSLVANTGELFF.

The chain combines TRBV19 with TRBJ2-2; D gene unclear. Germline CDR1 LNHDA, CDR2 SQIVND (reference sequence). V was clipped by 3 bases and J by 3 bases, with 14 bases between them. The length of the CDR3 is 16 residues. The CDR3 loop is CASSIRHPWDTGELFF. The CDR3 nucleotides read TGTGCCAGTAGTATCAGACACCCCTGGGACACCGGGGAGCTGTTTTTT. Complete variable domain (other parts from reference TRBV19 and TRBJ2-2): DGGITQSPKYLFRKEGQNVTLSCEQNLNHDAMYWYRQDPGQGLRLIYYSQIVNDFQKGDIAEGYSVSREKKESFPLTVTSAQKNPTAFYLCASSIRHPWDTGELFFGEGSRLTVL.

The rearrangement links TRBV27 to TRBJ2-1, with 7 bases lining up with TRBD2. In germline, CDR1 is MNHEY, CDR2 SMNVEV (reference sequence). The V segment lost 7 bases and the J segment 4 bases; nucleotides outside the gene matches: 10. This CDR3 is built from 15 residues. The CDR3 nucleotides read TGTGCCAGCACTCAAGCGGGATTGGGATACAATGAGCAGTTCTTC. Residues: CASTQAGLGYNEQFF.

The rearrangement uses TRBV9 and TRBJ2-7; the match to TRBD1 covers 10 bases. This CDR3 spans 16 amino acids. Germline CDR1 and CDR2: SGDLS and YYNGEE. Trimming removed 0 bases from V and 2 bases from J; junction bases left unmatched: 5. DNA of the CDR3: TGTGCCAGCAGCGTAGGGGGACAGGGGTCCCCCTACGAGCAGTACTTC. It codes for CASSVGGQGSPYEQYF.

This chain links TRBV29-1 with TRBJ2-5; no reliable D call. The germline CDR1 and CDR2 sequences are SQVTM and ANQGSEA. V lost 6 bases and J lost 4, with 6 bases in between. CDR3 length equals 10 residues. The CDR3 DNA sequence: TGCAGCGTGATGGGAGAGACCCAGTACTTC. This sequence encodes CSVMGETQYF. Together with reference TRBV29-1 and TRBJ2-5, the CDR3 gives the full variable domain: SAVISQKPSRDICQRGTSLTIQCQVDSQVTMMFWYRQQPGQSLTLIATANQGSEATYESGFVIDKFPISRPNLTFSTLTVSNMSPEDSSIYLCSVMGETQYFGPGTRLLVL.

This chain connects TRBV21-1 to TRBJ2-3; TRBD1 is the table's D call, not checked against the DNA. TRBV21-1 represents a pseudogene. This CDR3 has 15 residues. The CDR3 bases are TGTGCCAGCAGCACCTGTAGGGGAACCACAGATACGCAGTATTTT. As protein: CASSTCRGTTDTQYF.

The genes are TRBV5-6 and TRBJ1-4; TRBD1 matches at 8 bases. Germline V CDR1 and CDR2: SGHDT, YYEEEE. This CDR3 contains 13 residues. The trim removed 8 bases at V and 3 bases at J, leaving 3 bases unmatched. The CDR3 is CASQGASNEKLFF. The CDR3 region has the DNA TGTGCCAGTCAGGGGGCGTCTAATGAAAAACTGTTTTTT. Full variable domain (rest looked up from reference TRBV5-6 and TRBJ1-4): DAGVTQSPTHLIKTRGQQVTLRCSPKSGHDTVSWYQQALGQGPQFIFQYYEEEERQRGNFPDRFSGHQFPNYSSELNVNALLLGDSALYLCASQGASNEKLFFGSGTQLSVL.

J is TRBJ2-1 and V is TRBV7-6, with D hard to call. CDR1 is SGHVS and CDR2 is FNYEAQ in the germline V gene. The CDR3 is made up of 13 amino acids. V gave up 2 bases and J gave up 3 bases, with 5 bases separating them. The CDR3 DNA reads TGTGCCAGCAGCTTAATGTTCTACAATGAGCAGTTCTTC. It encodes CASSLMFYNEQFF.

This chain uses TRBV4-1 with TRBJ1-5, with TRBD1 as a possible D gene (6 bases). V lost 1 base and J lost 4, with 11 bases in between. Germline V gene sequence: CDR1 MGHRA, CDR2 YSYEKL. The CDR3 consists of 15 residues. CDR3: CASSQGQDPNQPQHF. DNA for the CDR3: TGCGCCAGCAGCCAAGGACAGGACCCAAATCAGCCCCAGCATTTT.